The 26 T cell receptor beta chains given below trace back to one sample, sequenced in a study of T cells in women clearing cervical HPV infection. Using immunoSEQ multiplex PCR, the repertoire was profiled, and TCRdb retains in-frame clones only, with some absent. The sample is made up of roughly 32,000 clones, and the top ten hold 3.5% of it. The sample comprised blood buffy coat. The receptors stem from a woman between 18 and 69 years old with a cervical HPV16 infection that either progressed to CIN3+ or cleared (not recorded which).

The CDR3 is CASSPGRGSYDYTF. Incomplete CDR3 DNA: TGTGCCAGCAGCCCCGGTCGGGGGTCCTACGAC. This chain connects TRBV7-2 to TRBJ1-2; possible D gene TRBD1, 5 bases. Read data end 3 residues before the CDR3 end; the end is taken from the germline J gene. This CDR3 contains 14 residues. Per germline, CDR1 SGHTA and CDR2 FQGNSA.

Notes on this clone: The read is 3 residues too short to cover the CDR3 end, so that end is filled in from the germline J gene. The chain employs TRBV2 and TRBJ1-1, with 9 nucleotides matching TRBD1. Germline loops: CDR1 SNHLY, CDR2 FYNNEI. V dropped 5 bases and J dropped 4; count of bases not matched to a gene: 5. The CDR3 runs 14 residues. The covered CDR3 bases are TGTGCCAGCAGTACAGGGGGCTATGGCACTGAA. Amino acids: CASSTGGYGTE. From start to end, the CDR3 is CASSTGGYGTEAFF.

Regarding this clone: The observed sequence ends 3 residues before the CDR3 terminus, with the missing tail filled in from the germline J gene. The chain uses TRBV5-1 and TRBJ2-2, with 9 nucleotides matching TRBD1. The CDR3 totals 15 residues. V shed 6 bases and J 5 bases; nucleotides not matched to a gene: 8. Germline CDR1 reads SGHRS; CDR2 reads YFSETQ. The covered CDR3 bases are TGCGCCAGCATGATACAGGGGGCTGTTACCGGGGAG. Amino acid sequence: CASMIQGAVTGE. The CDR3, in full, reads CASMIQGAVTGELFF.

The CDR3 loop reads CASSPIGGRYYEQYF. The CDR3 bases that were read are TGTGCCAGCAGCCCTATTGGCGGGAGATACTACGAG. The rearrangement links TRBV7-9 to TRBJ2-7, with 7 bases identical to TRBD2. The read stops 3 residues short of the end of the CDR3; the missing end is completed from the germline J gene. This CDR3 spans 15 amino acids. V was clipped by 5 bases and J by 3 bases; unmatched bases: 10. CDR1 is SEHNR, CDR2 FQNEAQ, per germline (reference sequence).

The part of the CDR3 DNA that was read is TGTGCCAGCAGCTTAGCGTTGGGGGGGTACGGACCCACAGATACG. Translated, it gives CASSLALGGYGPTDT. The entire CDR3 sequence reads CASSLALGGYGPTDTQYF. The chain carries TRBV7-6 and TRBJ2-3, with 7 bases identical to TRBD2. The read terminates 3 residues before the CDR3 end, so the remaining end is supplied by the germline J gene. J lost 2 bases, V lost 0 bases, and 11 bases had no gene match. The CDR3 sequence is 18 residues long. CDR1 and CDR2 from the germline V gene are SGHVS and FNYEAQ.

In regard to this clone: The read halts 3 residues ahead of the CDR3 end, with the missing end drawn from the germline J gene. V is TRBV30 and J is TRBJ1-6; maybe TRBD1 (5 bases). Per the germline V gene, CDR1 is GTSNPN and CDR2 is SVGIG (reference sequence). Trimming stripped 4 bases from V and 7 bases from J, with 17 bases between. The CDR3 totals 15 residues. This CDR3 reads CAWNNRDSGNSPLHF. CDR3 bases read: TGTGCCTGGAACAACCGGGACTCAGGCAATTCACCC. Filled out from reference TRBV30 and TRBJ1-6, the complete variable domain reads SQTIHQWPATLVQPVGSPLSLECTVEGTSNPNLYWYRQAAGRGLQLLFYSVGIGQISSEVPQNLSASRPQDRQFILSSKKLLLSDSGFYLCAWNNRDSGNSPLHFGNGTRLTVT.

CDR3 protein: CASRGADNTGELFF. The CDR3 bases that were read are TGTGCCAGCAGGGGGGCTGATAACACCGGGGAG. The V call is TRBV2, the J call TRBJ2-2, with D tentatively TRBD1 (6 bases). The CDR3 end lies 3 residues beyond the end of the read and is filled in from the germline J gene. V was cut by 6 bases and J by 2 bases, with 10 bases left in between. CDR3 length: 14 amino acids. In germline, CDR1 is SNHLY, CDR2 FYNNEI.

Remarks on this clone: The CDR3 is cut off 3 residues early in the read; its end comes from the germline J gene. This chain links TRBV14 with TRBJ1-4; TRBD1 is a possible D gene (5 bases). The CDR3 is 13 residues long. The ends were cut back, 4 bases at V and 8 bases at J, with 11 bases in the middle. Looked up from germline, CDR1 is SGHDN and CDR2 is FVKESK. CDR3 amino acids: CASSLTGGEKLFF. Partial CDR3 DNA: TGTGCCAGCAGCCTCACGGGGGGAGAAAAA.

Here the CDR3 reads CSARALAGGMDTQYF. The sequenced CDR3 bases are TGCAGTGCTAGAGCGCTAGCGGGAGGGATGGATACG. V usage is TRBV20-1 and J usage is TRBJ2-3, with TRBD2 matching 12 bases. The sequence runs out 3 residues before the end of the CDR3; the remainder is reconstructed from the germline J gene. V trimming: 1 base; J trimming: 6 bases; junction bases outside the gene matches: 5. Germline V CDR1 and CDR2: DFQATT, SNEGSKA (reference sequence). This CDR3 comprises 15 residues.

To note about this clone: The sequence runs out 3 residues before the end of the CDR3; the remainder is reconstructed from the germline J gene. This chain connects TRBV19 to TRBJ1-1; unclear D gene. In germline, CDR1 is LNHDA, CDR2 SQIVND (reference sequence). This CDR3 has 12 residues. The germline V and J ends were trimmed by 4 bases and 7 bases, with 10 bases remaining between them. The CDR3 reads CASSTVANEAFF. Incomplete CDR3 DNA: TGTGCCAGTAGTACGGTAGCCAATGAA.

In the case of this clone: The read comes to an end 3 residues before the CDR3 does, leaving the germline J gene to fill in the end. The genes are TRBV19 and TRBJ2-5, with 7 bases aligning to TRBD2. The CDR3 is 15 amino acids. Germline-derived CDR1 and CDR2 are LNHDA and SQIVND (reference sequence). The J segment lost 1 base and the V segment lost 6 bases, leaving 8 bases of the junction unmatched. CDR3: CASSYRGGLQETQYF. The CDR3 bases that were read are TGTGCCAGTAGCTATCGGGGAGGGCTCCAAGAGACC. Filled out from reference TRBV19 and TRBJ2-5, the complete variable domain reads DGGITQSPKYLFRKEGQNVTLSCEQNLNHDAMYWYRQDPGQGLRLIYYSQIVNDFQKGDIAEGYSVSREKKESFPLTVTSAQKNPTAFYLCASSYRGGLQETQYFGPGTRLLVL.

For this clone: The read ends 3 residues early relative to the CDR3; the germline J gene fills the gap. The rearrangement joins TRBV6-2 or TRBV6-3 to TRBJ2-7; 16 bases are shared with TRBD2. This CDR3 is built from 16 residues. The V gene end was trimmed by 6 bases and the J gene end by 4 bases; junction bases not matched to a gene: 6. Germline assignment: CDR1 MNHEY and CDR2 SVGEGT. The sequenced part of the CDR3 DNA is TGTGCCAGCAGCCTGGGACTAGCGGGAGGGCCGTACGAG. The encoded protein is CASSLGLAGGPYE. The complete CDR3 reads CASSLGLAGGPYEQYF.

On this clone itself: The missing CDR3 end, 3 residues past where the read stops, is filled in from the germline J gene. The genes are TRBV5-1 and TRBJ2-7; TRBD1 matches 8 bases. With 0 bases clipped from V and 3 bases from J, the junction kept 5 bases outside the gene matches. Germline V gene data show CDR1 as SGHRS and CDR2 as YFSETQ. CDR3 length: 15 residues. The sequenced part of the CDR3 DNA is TGCGCCAGCAGCTTGGGCTGGGGGACAGGCTACGAG. Protein: CASSLGWGTGYE. The full CDR3 reads CASSLGWGTGYEQYF.

On this clone: Read sequence stops 3 residues before the CDR3 end, and the germline J gene provides the missing end. The chain is built from TRBV12-3 or TRBV12-4 and TRBJ2-5; D unclear. CDR3 length: 14 amino acids. The V end was cut by 1 base, the J end by 2 bases, with 8 bases between. The sequenced part of the CDR3 DNA is TGTGCCAGCAGTTTAGGGCTGTTACAAGAGACC. It codes for CASSLGLLQET. From start to end, the CDR3 is CASSLGLLQETQYF.

Worth noting for this clone: The read comes to an end 3 residues before the CDR3 does, leaving the germline J gene to fill in the end. This chain connects TRBV6-2 or TRBV6-3 to TRBJ1-5, with 7 bases lining up with TRBD1. V gave up 6 bases and J gave up 4 bases; unmatched junction bases: 9. The CDR3 sequence is 15 residues long. Germline-derived CDR1 and CDR2 are MNHEY and SVGEGT. CDR3 protein: CASSRGGRGNQPQHF. The CDR3 DNA, read in part, is TGTGCCAGCAGCCGAGGTGGCAGGGGGAATCAGCCC.

Details on this clone: The read gets to within 3 residues of the CDR3 end, and the germline J gene fills in the rest. This rearrangement joins TRBV30 to TRBJ2-7; TRBD2 is a possible D gene (7 bases). Germline V gives CDR1 GTSNPN, CDR2 SVGIG (reference sequence). The CDR3 sequence is 14 residues long. Trimming removed 2 bases at V and 5 bases at J, with 16 bases between. Partial CDR3 DNA: TGTGCCTGGAGTTCTAGGGGGAGGGTCCACGAG. Protein product: CAWSSRGRVHE. The CDR3 in full is CAWSSRGRVHEQYF.

Points on this clone: The CDR3 is cut off 3 residues early in the read; its end comes from the germline J gene. This rearrangement joins TRBV6-2 or TRBV6-3 to TRBJ1-1, with a weak D call TRBD1 (5 bases). The CDR3 has 15 residues. Germline CDR1 MNHEY, CDR2 SVGEGT. V lost 5 bases and J 4 bases, leaving 17 bases between the germline ends. The part of the CDR3 DNA that was read is TGTGCCAGCAGTCCCTGGGTAAGCGGGGGCACTGAA. Translating gives CASSPWVSGGTE. In full, the CDR3 reads CASSPWVSGGTEAFF.

Turning to this clone: The sequence runs out 3 residues before the end of the CDR3; the remainder is reconstructed from the germline J gene. V gene TRBV5-6 combines with J gene TRBJ2-7; weak D call: TRBD1 (5 bases). Per the germline V gene, CDR1 is SGHDT and CDR2 is YYEEEE. V gave up 4 bases and J gave up 6 bases, with 14 bases separating them. The CDR3 consists of 13 residues. CDR3 region: CASSLVSRGEQYF. The part of the CDR3 DNA that was read is TGTGCCAGCAGCCTTGTCTCAAGGGGCGAG.

CDR3 bases read: TGCGCCAGCAGTCCGGGACTAACCAAAAACATT. It specifies CASSPGLTKNI. The CDR3 in its entirety is CASSPGLTKNIQYF. The chain uses TRBV23-1 and TRBJ2-4, with 7 nucleotides matching TRBD2. Sequencing ends 3 residues short of the CDR3 end; the germline J gene provides the rest. TRBV23-1 is reported as an ORF; its role is uncertain. Unmatched junction bases numbered 2, after V lost 4 bases and J lost 2 bases. The CDR3 spans 14 residues.

As concerns this clone: The CDR3 goes on 3 residues after the read ends, and that part is filled in from the germline J gene. The chain joins TRBV6-4 to TRBJ1-1; TRBD1 might be the D (5 bases). This CDR3 has 15 amino acids. Per the germline V gene, CDR1 is MRHNA and CDR2 is SNTAGT. Trimming left V 3 bases short and J 0 bases short, with 11 bases between. Here the CDR3 reads CASSESEDMNTEAFF. CDR3 DNA, as far as it was read: TGTGCCAGCAGTGAGTCTGAGGACATGAACACTGAA.

This clone is deemed medium-sized by its frequency. The CDR3 extends 3 residues past the end of the read, so its final part is completed from the germline J gene. V and J are TRBV19 and TRBJ2-4, with TRBD1 matching over 7 bases. The ends lost 8 bases at V and 3 bases at J; junction bases unmatched: 7. Looked up from germline, CDR1 is LNHDA and CDR2 is SQIVND (reference sequence). The CDR3 runs to 14 residues. CDR3 region: CASPTQGYKNIQYF. Partial CDR3 DNA: TGTGCCAGTCCCACACAGGGGTACAAAAACATT.

Comments on this clone: Read coverage stops 3 residues before the CDR3 terminus; the germline J gene supplies the remainder. The V gene is TRBV5-1, the J gene TRBJ2-5, with D tentatively TRBD1 (5 bases). Trimming removed 4 bases at V and 5 bases at J, with 15 bases between. CDR3 length: 14 amino acids. CDR1 and CDR2 (germline): SGHRS, YFSETQ. The DNA read from the CDR3 is TGCGCCAGCAGCCCTCCAGGGTTAGGGGAGACC. It yields the protein CASSPPGLGET. The entire CDR3 sequence reads CASSPPGLGETQYF.

Notes on this clone: Read data end 3 residues before the CDR3 end; the end is taken from the germline J gene. The rearrangement links TRBV13 to TRBJ2-1; unclear D gene. V was pared by 6 bases and J by 9 bases, with 15 bases between. CDR1 is PRHDT, CDR2 FYEKMQ, per germline (reference sequence). The CDR3 is made up of 13 amino acids. The DNA read from the CDR3 is TGTGCCAGCAGTTTCTGGCGGCTGGGTGAG. As protein: CASSFWRLGE. The whole CDR3 protein reads CASSFWRLGEQFF. Combining the CDR3 with reference TRBV13 and TRBJ2-1 gives the whole variable domain AAGVIQSPRHLIKEKRETATLKCYPIPRHDTVYWYQQGPGQDPQFLISFYEKMQSDKGSIPDRFSAQQFSDYHSELNMSSLELGDSALYFCASSFWRLGEQFFGPGTRLTVL.

The CDR3 spells CASSITGTNTGELFF. The covered CDR3 bases are TGTGCCAGTAGTATAACAGGGACGAACACCGGGGAG. The V gene is TRBV19, the J gene TRBJ2-2, with D tentatively TRBD1 (6 bases). Sequencing ends 3 residues short of the CDR3 end; the germline J gene provides the rest. The V and J ends lost 2 bases and 0 bases respectively, with 7 bases between them. The germline V gene has CDR1 LNHDA and CDR2 SQIVND (reference sequence). This CDR3 is 15 amino acids long.

Note on this clone: Read coverage stops 3 residues before the CDR3 terminus; the germline J gene supplies the remainder. The V and J genes are TRBV29-1 and TRBJ2-7; 10 bases map to TRBD1. Germline CDR1 is SQVTM and CDR2 is ANQGSEA. This CDR3 contains 14 residues. V shed 6 bases and J 5 bases; nucleotides not matched to a gene: 10. The sequenced CDR3 bases are TGCAGCGTCGGGCGCGGGACAGGGGTACACGAG. It is translated as CSVGRGTGVHE. The full CDR3 protein is CSVGRGTGVHEQYF.

CDR3 DNA (partial): TGTGCCAGCTCCCCCGGCAGGTATAATTCACCG. Residues: CASSPGRYNSP. The entire CDR3 reads CASSPGRYNSPLFF. This chain connects TRBV18 to TRBJ2-2; D is uncertain. The read comes to an end 3 residues before the CDR3 does, leaving the germline J gene to fill in the end. The CDR3 has 14 residues. Germline lookup yields CDR1 KGHSH and CDR2 LQKENI. Combining the CDR3 with reference TRBV18 and TRBJ2-2 gives the whole variable domain NAGVMQNPRHLVRRRGQEARLRCSPMKGHSHVYWYRQLPEEGLKFMVYLQKENIIDESGMPKERFSAEFPKEGPSILRIQQVVRGDSAAYFCASSPGRYNSPLFFGEGSRLTVL.